What follows are 10 T cell receptor beta chains derived from one specimen sequenced in a study of blood T cell repertoires in COVID-19. Using immunoSEQ multiplex PCR, the repertoire was profiled, and TCRdb retains in-frame clones only, with some absent. The repertoire holds about 300,000 clones, with around 90% as singletons. Sequences were obtained from peripheral blood. The receptors shown here come from a woman aged 50 to 65 with COVID-19, enrolled during active disease.

The genes are TRBV13 and TRBJ1-2, with D possibly being TRBD1 (5 bases). CDR3 length: 14 residues. CDR1 PRHDT and CDR2 FYEKMQ come from the germline V gene (reference sequence). Trimming left V 6 bases short and J 5 bases short, with 16 bases between. CDR3 in amino acids: CASRPETDPYGYTF. CDR3 DNA: TGTGCCAGCAGACCTGAGACAGACCCTTATGGCTACACCTTC. The full variable domain, in which reference TRBV13 and TRBJ1-2 provide the parts outside the CDR3, is AAGVIQSPRHLIKEKRETATLKCYPIPRHDTVYWYQQGPGQDPQFLISFYEKMQSDKGSIPDRFSAQQFSDYHSELNMSSLELGDSALYFCASRPETDPYGYTFGSGTRLTVV.

The chain uses TRBV2 and TRBJ2-7, with 12 bases identical to TRBD2. Trimming at V came to 7 bases and at J to 2 bases, leaving 3 bases not matched to a gene. Germline-derived CDR1 and CDR2 are SNHLY and FYNNEI. This CDR3 has 14 amino acids. CDR3 sequence reads: CASKGLAGTYEQYF. CDR3 in DNA: TGTGCCAGCAAGGGACTAGCGGGCACCTACGAGCAGTACTTC.

This chain links TRBV27 with TRBJ2-7; 7 bases are shared with TRBD1. Germline V gene lookup returns CDR1 MNHEY and CDR2 SMNVEV (reference sequence). The ends lost 2 bases at V and 7 bases at J; junction bases unmatched: 8. This CDR3 region has 14 residues. This CDR3 reads CASSLEGGRREQYF. CDR3 DNA: TGTGCCAGCAGTTTAGAAGGGGGCCGCCGGGAGCAGTACTTC.

With regard to this clone: The sample carries other DNA sequences with the same CDR3. This chain links TRBV7-5 with TRBJ1-2; the D segment call TRBD1 is taken from the table without a DNA check. TRBV7-5 is a documented pseudogene. The length of the CDR3 is 17 residues. The DNA for the CDR3 is TGTGTCAGAAGCTTAGATTCTGGCCAGGGGGCTAACTATGGCTACACCTTC. Its protein is CVRSLDSGQGANYGYTF.

This chain links TRBV13 with TRBJ2-1; TRBD2 agrees at 7 bases. V lost 0 bases to trimming and J lost 7 bases; unmatched junction nucleotides: 0. Germline lookup yields CDR1 PRHDT and CDR2 FYEKMQ (reference sequence). CDR3 length equals 13 residues. Here the CDR3 reads CASSLGGGNEQFF. CDR3 coding DNA: TGTGCCAGCAGCTTAGGCGGGGGGAATGAGCAGTTCTTC.

The count of this clone is one. The chain uses TRBV6-2 or TRBV6-3 and TRBJ2-2; D unclear. Germline assignment: CDR1 MNHEY and CDR2 SVGEGT. V lost 5 bases and J 4 bases, leaving 11 bases between the germline ends. The CDR3 has 14 amino acids. In nucleotides, the CDR3 is TGTGCCAGCAGTGCCAACCTGCGCACCGGGGAGCTGTTTTTT. This gives the protein CASSANLRTGELFF.

CDR3 region: CASSQVGRAEETQYF. The CDR3 region has the DNA TGTGCCAGCAGCCAAGTCGGCAGGGCCGAAGAGACCCAGTACTTC. The chain recombines TRBV14 with TRBJ2-5, with D possibly being TRBD1 (5 bases). CDR1 and CDR2 from the germline V gene are SGHDN and FVKESK. Trimming left V 1 base short and J 3 bases short, with 12 bases between. The CDR3 extends over 15 amino acids.

The chain uses TRBV5-4 and TRBJ2-7, with D uncertain. Trimming took off 0 bases at V and 1 base at J, with 11 bases between the two ends. The CDR3 totals 15 residues. CDR1 is SGHNT, CDR2 YYREEE, per germline (reference sequence). The CDR3 coding sequence is TGTGCCAGCAGCTTGGGTTGGTCGGAGTCCTACGAGCAGTACTTC. Protein: CASSLGWSESYEQYF.

The V gene is TRBV6-5, the J gene TRBJ2-1; 10 bases are a match to TRBD1. Germline V lookup: CDR1 MNHEY, CDR2 SVGAGI. The CDR3 is 15 residues long. V shed 9 bases, J shed 12 bases, and the junction held 17 bases outside the gene matches. The CDR3 loop reads CASVGLGTGEFWQFF. CDR3 sequence (DNA): TGTGCCAGTGTCGGTCTCGGGACAGGGGAATTTTGGCAGTTCTTC.

On this clone: The same CDR3 also results from other DNA sequences found in this sample. The chain uses TRBV19 and TRBJ1-5, with D maybe TRBD1 (5 bases). The germline gives CDR1 LNHDA, CDR2 SQIVND (reference sequence). CDR3 length equals 13 residues. The V gene lost 2 bases and the J gene lost 5 bases, with 7 bases spanning the gap. CDR3 nucleotides: TGTGCCAGTAGTATAACAGGTGATCAGCCCCAGCATTTT. This translates into CASSITGDQPQHF.